Listed below are T cell receptor beta chains from one sample, sequenced in a study of T-cell memory formation after mild COVID-19. TCRdb redid the calling of the 5' RACE reads with MiXCR, one entry per CDR3 protein. The sample lists fewer than 250,000 distinct CDR3 sequences; 10% were seen once. Sequences were obtained from PBMCs or a T cell subset sorted from them (not recorded which). These receptors were obtained from a young man who had mild COVID-19 (a few samples of this study predate the infection). Cell type and time point are not known. CDR3s include the opening cysteine and the closing phenylalanine or tryptophan. The D gene is left open where the match is weak. Rows may omit the clone size; those that give it use once, few, many or a size class.

TGCGCCAGCAGCCAAGAGCCTAGTGGAGCCGGGGAGCTGTTTTTT	CASSQEPSGAGELFF	TRBV4-3	TRBJ2-2	many	NA
TGCGCCAGCAGCCAAGAAAGAAGGTCCTCCCTCCACTTT	CASSQERRSSLHF	TRBV4-3	TRBJ1-6	many	NA
TGCGCCAGCAGGGAGGTCGTAGAGACTGAAGCTTTCTTT	CASREVVETEAFF	TRBV5-1	TRBJ1-1	many	NA
TGCGCCAGCAGCCAAGATATTCGACAGGGGAATGAAAAACTGTTTTTT	CASSQDIRQGNEKLFF	TRBV4-3	TRBJ1-4	NA	TRBD1
TGCGCCAGCAGCCAAGATCCCGGGTTTAGGGCGCAGTATTTT	CASSQDPGFRAQYF	TRBV4-3	TRBJ2-3	many	NA
TGTGCCAGCTCACCACCGAATGGCGGCACGAACACTGAAGCTTTCTTT	CASSPPNGGTNTEAFF	TRBV18	TRBJ1-1	NA	NA
TGTGCCAGCGTCCCCCGGGGGGCATCGGGTGAAGCTTTCTTT	CASVPRGASGEAFF	TRBV11-2	TRBJ1-1	NA	NA
TGTGCCAGCAGCCCAGAGGGGGGCTCCTACAATGAGCAGTTCTTC	CASSPEGGSYNEQFF	TRBV9	TRBJ2-1	many	NA
TGTGCCAGCTCACCCGGTTTCCGGGAGACCCAGTACTTC	CASSPGFRETQYF	TRBV18	TRBJ2-5	few	NA
TGTGCCAGTAGTATGTTGGTTGGCAGAAATTCACCCCTCCACTTT	CASSMLVGRNSPLHF	TRBV19	TRBJ1-6	NA	NA
TGTGCCAGCAGCGACCGACAGGGACCAGGAGGCTACACCTTC	CASSDRQGPGGYTF	TRBV7-2	TRBJ1-2	NA	TRBD1
TGTGCCAGCGGCACGAGGGGAACTGGAAACACCATATATTTT	CASGTRGTGNTIYF	TRBV9	TRBJ1-3	NA	NA
TGTGCCAGCAGTTACTCGAGACTAGTAGCGGGTGAGCAGTTCTTC	CASSYSRLVAGEQFF	TRBV6-5	TRBJ2-1	NA	TRBD2
TGTGCCAGCAGCTTAGGTTCGCGGGGCTCCGGCCAGCCCCAGCATTTT	CASSLGSRGSGQPQHF	TRBV7-2	TRBJ1-5	many	NA
TGCGCCAGCAGCTTGGCGGCAGGGAGCACTGAAGCTTTCTTT	CASSLAAGSTEAFF	TRBV5-1	TRBJ1-1	many	NA
TGTGCCAGCAGCGCTTCGGGGGGGAGCTATGGCTACACCTTC	CASSASGGSYGYTF	TRBV7-9	TRBJ1-2	few	NA
TGTGCCAGCAGTTTATACGTTAATGAGCAGTTCTTC	CASSLYVNEQFF	TRBV28	TRBJ2-1	NA	NA
TGTGCCACTAATACCCGGGGCGGAAACACCATATATTTT	CATNTRGGNTIYF	TRBV12-3/TRBV12-4	TRBJ1-3	NA	NA
TGTGCCAGCAGTCCCTTCGCAGATACGCAGTATTTT	CASSPFADTQYF	TRBV7-2	TRBJ2-3	NA	NA
TGTGCCACCAGTGACTACAATGAGCAGTTCTTC	CATSDYNEQFF	TRBV24-1	TRBJ2-1	few	NA
TGTGCCAGCAGCGCGGGGTGGGCCACAGACCCACACTTC	CASSAGWATDPHF	TRBV7-2	TRBJ1-2	many	NA
TGTGCCAGCAGATTCGGCGGGGGCAATGAGCAGTTCTTC	CASRFGGGNEQFF	TRBV7-2	TRBJ2-1	NA	TRBD2
TGCGCCAGCAGCTTGGAGGCTAGGACACAAGAGACCCAGTACTTC	CASSLEARTQETQYF	TRBV5-1	TRBJ2-5	few	NA
TGTGCCAGCAGCTTAGAGCCCGCCGGTCCCCGGGAGCTGTTTTTT	CASSLEPAGPRELFF	TRBV7-9	TRBJ2-2	few	NA
TGTGCCAGCAGCTTACGAGCCCCCTGGGCTTTCTTT	CASSLRAPWAFF	TRBV5-4	TRBJ1-1	few	NA
TGTGCCAGCAGCTTATGGGGGGACAGAAACATTCAGTACTTC	CASSLWGDRNIQYF	TRBV7-9	TRBJ2-4	NA	NA
TGCGCCAGCAGCCCTGGGGGTATAACGCAGCCCCAGCATTTT	CASSPGGITQPQHF	TRBV5-1	TRBJ1-5	many	NA
TGTGCCAGCAGCCTACAGGGGGTTGCCGGGGAGCTGTTTTTT	CASSLQGVAGELFF	TRBV5-4	TRBJ2-2	few	TRBD1
TGCGCCAGCAGCTGGACAGGGGAGTACCAAGAGACCCAGTACTTC	CASSWTGEYQETQYF	TRBV5-1	TRBJ2-5	NA	TRBD1
TGTGCCAGCAGGCGTCGACAGGGTGGCGAGACCCAGTACTTC	CASRRRQGGETQYF	TRBV11-2	TRBJ2-5	many	TRBD1
TGTGCCAGCAGTCCCCTGTGGAGGGTCCAGGGCGCGTCGGAGGACAAAAACATTCAGTACTTC	CASSPLWRVQGASEDKNIQYF	TRBV27	TRBJ2-4	few	NA
TGCGCCAGCAGATGGGCATATTTGGCAGATACGCAGTATTTT	CASRWAYLADTQYF	TRBV5-1	TRBJ2-3	few	NA
TGCGCCAGCAGCTTGGTCGCGGGCATGGAGACCCAGTACTTC	CASSLVAGMETQYF	TRBV5-1	TRBJ2-5	NA	NA
TGTGCCACCGGACAGGGGTCCTACAATGAGCAGTTCTTC	CATGQGSYNEQFF	TRBV2	TRBJ2-1	few	TRBD1
TGTGCCAGCAGCTTAGCAGCCAGTGTTGGCTATGGCTACACCTTC	CASSLAASVGYGYTF	TRBV7-2	TRBJ1-2	few	NA
TGCGCCAGCAGCACGGGGGGGGCGGGAGATACGCAGTATTTT	CASSTGGAGDTQYF	TRBV5-1	TRBJ2-3	NA	TRBD2
TGTGCCAGCAGTTTATTGGGGGATCTATCACCCCTCCACTTT	CASSLLGDLSPLHF	TRBV12-3/TRBV12-4	TRBJ1-6	NA	NA
TGTGCCATCAGTGTTCGGCCTAGCGGGGGTGGTCGGGCAGATACGCAGTATTTT	CAISVRPSGGGRADTQYF	TRBV10-3	TRBJ2-3	many	TRBD2
TGTGCCATGGGTCCGAACCAAGAGACCCAGTACTTC	CAMGPNQETQYF	TRBV2	TRBJ2-5	few	NA
TGCGCCAGCAGTTCTGGTTCTGACTACGAGCAGTACTTC	CASSSGSDYEQYF	TRBV10-2	TRBJ2-7	NA	NA
TGTGCCAGCAGCTTAGCGAGGACAGGGAGGTCCGGTGGCTACACCTTC	CASSLARTGRSGGYTF	TRBV7-2	TRBJ1-2	many	TRBD1
TGTGCCAGCAGCTCTTGGACTAGCGGTTACAATGAGCAGTTCTTC	CASSSWTSGYNEQFF	TRBV7-2	TRBJ2-1	NA	TRBD2
TGTGCCAGCAGCAAGGACAGGGCCCCAATTACTTCACCCCTCCACTTT	CASSKDRAPITSPLHF	TRBV7-9	TRBJ1-6	many	TRBD1
TGTGCCAGCAGTTACAGCGGGGGGGCCTACAATGAGCAGTTCTTC	CASSYSGGAYNEQFF	TRBV7-3	TRBJ2-1	NA	TRBD2
TGTGCCAGCAGCCGGTTGAGAACAGATACGCAGTATTTT	CASSRLRTDTQYF	TRBV3-1	TRBJ2-3	NA	NA
TGTGCCAGCAGTTCCGGGGCCAGAGAGACCCAGTACTTC	CASSSGARETQYF	TRBV7-2	TRBJ2-5	NA	NA
TGTGCCAGCAGTGATTACGGGACTGGGAACTATGGCTACACCTTC	CASSDYGTGNYGYTF	TRBV6-6	TRBJ1-2	NA	NA
TGCGCCAGCAGCTTGTCTCGACTAGCGGGGTCAGATACGCAGTATTTT	CASSLSRLAGSDTQYF	TRBV5-1	TRBJ2-3	NA	TRBD2
TGTGCCAGCAGCTTAAGCAGCTACTATGGCTACACCTTC	CASSLSSYYGYTF	TRBV11-2	TRBJ1-2	many	NA
TGCGCCAGCAGCTTGGTCGGGAGCTCTGGGGCCAACGTCCTGACTTTC	CASSLVGSSGANVLTF	TRBV5-1	TRBJ2-6	many	NA
TGTGCCAGCAGCCCGGGACGGGATTTGTTTTTT	CASSPGRDLFF	TRBV11-2	TRBJ1-4	few	NA
TGTGCCAGCAGCTTTCGCAGGGGGGATGAAAAACTGTTTTTT	CASSFRRGDEKLFF	TRBV7-2	TRBJ1-4	NA	TRBD1
TGTGCCACCGAACCGGGACAGGGGTCCTCGAGCAATCAGCCCCAGCATTTT	CATEPGQGSSSNQPQHF	TRBV10-3	TRBJ1-5	few	TRBD1